This note documents a single T cell receptor beta chain sequence. The target antigen is unknown. The sample originates from a study of radiotherapy plus CTLA-4 blockade in lung cancer. Study-level results: Alongside interferon-beta, early blood T cell clone dynamics were reportedly the best predictor of response.

This CDR3 region has 11 residues. Germline CDR1 and CDR2: SNHLY and FYNNEI. V gave up 6 bases and J gave up 6 bases, with 9 bases separating them. Only in-frame clones appear in the TCRdb table, and some are missing; sequencing was by immunoSEQ multiplex PCR. The sample shows fewer than 50,000 clones, roughly 60% of them seen only once. The sample was peripheral blood, taken from a patient treated with radiotherapy plus ipilimumab. The chain has TRBV2 and TRBJ2-7; weak D call: TRBD2 (5 bases). The clonotype was recovered from a human donor with non-small cell lung cancer who had a partial response to radiotherapy plus ipilimumab. DNA for the CDR3: TGTGCCAGCAGGAACGCGGGCGAGCAGTACTTC. As protein: CASRNAGEQYF.